These 10 T cell receptor beta chains were sequenced from one sample in a study of T cell responses to AZD1222 COVID-19 vaccine (dated by TCRdb to 2020 to 2022). The time point label of this sample denotes: about 28 days (+/-7) after the second vaccine dose. Library creation used the immunoSEQ multiplex PCR assay. TCRdb took over this immuneACCESS table, retaining in-frame rearrangements with V and J assigned. Such tables are incomplete; in checked studies, under half of the missing clones stem from an unresolved V gene, and the remainder is unexplained. The sample table shows 140,000 to 150,000 clones, and just over 90% are seen once. More than 1.5% of the sample is held by the ten biggest clonotypes. Specimen: peripheral blood, collected 28 days after the second AZD1222 dose. The source of these receptors is an adult who received the AZD1222 COVID-19 vaccine.

The gene calls are TRBV7-3 and TRBJ2-1, with 7 positions matching TRBD2. Unmatched junction bases numbered 1, after V lost 2 bases and J lost 0 bases. The CDR3 runs 15 residues. Per germline, CDR1 SGHTA and CDR2 FQGTGA. CDR3 region: CASSLGLVSYNEQFF. CDR3 coding DNA: TGTGCCAGCAGCTTAGGACTAGTCTCCTACAATGAGCAGTTCTTC.

The chain combines TRBV11-1 with TRBJ2-7; 8 nucleotides match TRBD1. The V gene's germline CDR1 is SGHAT and CDR2 FQDESV (reference sequence). This CDR3 has 15 residues. With 4 bases clipped from V and 6 bases from J, the junction kept 11 bases outside the gene matches. CDR3 nucleotide sequence: TGTGCCAGCAGCTCGACAGGGGTAAGAGATGGCGAGCAGTACTTC. This translates into CASSSTGVRDGEQYF.

This chain uses TRBV3-1 (or the pseudogene TRBV3-2) with TRBJ1-2, with D maybe TRBD1 (5 bases). Trimming took off 1 base at V and 8 bases at J, with 14 bases between the two ends. The CDR3 runs 14 residues. Germline CDR1 reads LGHDT; CDR2 reads YNNKEL (reference sequence). The CDR3 sequence: CASSQVRVGDGYTF. The DNA of the CDR3 is TGTGCCAGCAGCCAAGTCAGGGTGGGTGACGGCTACACCTTC.

This sequence joins TRBV24-1 and TRBJ2-1; TRBD2 matches at 7 bases. The V segment lost 4 bases and the J segment 0 bases; nucleotides outside the gene matches: 2. The CDR3 sequence is 15 residues long. Germline CDR1 and CDR2: KGHDR and SFDVKD. CDR3: CATSEAGASYNEQFF. The CDR3 DNA reads TGTGCCACCAGTGAGGCGGGAGCCTCCTACAATGAGCAGTTCTTC.

V and J are TRBV7-9 and TRBJ1-2; 11 bases fit TRBD1. The J segment lost 3 bases and the V segment lost 5 bases, leaving 5 bases of the junction unmatched. Germline loops: CDR1 SEHNR, CDR2 FQNEAQ (reference sequence). The CDR3 covers 15 residues. The CDR3 sequence: CASSPDRGLDYGYTF. The CDR3 nucleotides read TGTGCCAGCAGCCCGGACAGGGGGCTAGACTATGGCTACACCTTC.

This clone was seen just once. The chain couples TRBV6-5 to TRBJ1-3; D unresolved. This CDR3 contains 13 residues. Germline V gene sequence: CDR1 MNHEY, CDR2 SVGAGI. Trimming shortened V by 6 bases and J by 4 bases, and 10 bases separated the two germline ends. Here the CDR3 DNA reads TGTGCCAGCAGATGGGAGATGGGAAACACCATATATTTT. Residues: CASRWEMGNTIYF.

V usage is TRBV19 and J usage is TRBJ2-1; 8 bases fit TRBD2. The germline V gene has CDR1 LNHDA and CDR2 SQIVND (reference sequence). J gave up 1 base and V 4 bases, and 3 bases lay outside the gene matches. This CDR3 has 15 residues. The CDR3: CASSKGGRSYNEQFF. Written as DNA, the CDR3 is TGTGCCAGTAGTAAGGGCGGGAGGTCCTACAATGAGCAGTTCTTC. Full variable domain (missing parts from reference TRBV19 and TRBJ2-1): DGGITQSPKYLFRKEGQNVTLSCEQNLNHDAMYWYRQDPGQGLRLIYYSQIVNDFQKGDIAEGYSVSREKKESFPLTVTSAQKNPTAFYLCASSKGGRSYNEQFFGPGTRLTVL.

The chain has TRBV7-9 and TRBJ2-3, with D possibly matching TRBD1 (6 bases). V was cut by 2 bases and J by 2 bases, with 11 bases left in between. The CDR3 has 15 residues. CDR1 and CDR2 (germline): SEHNR, FQNEAQ (reference sequence). As DNA, the CDR3 is TGTGCCAGCAGCTTAAGGCAGGGGTCCACAGATACGCAGTATTTT. This translates into CASSLRQGSTDTQYF.

The chain links TRBV6-4 to TRBJ2-2; D remains unclear. In germline, CDR1 is MRHNA, CDR2 SNTAGT. The length of the CDR3 is 13 residues. Deletions cut 10 bases from V and 1 base from J, with 10 bases between. As DNA, the CDR3 is TGTGCCACCTCCCCAAAGAACACCGGGGAGCTGTTTTTT. Amino acid sequence: CATSPKNTGELFF.

For the CDR3, the DNA is TGTGCCAGCAGCCCGGGACCGATCTCTGGAAACACCATATATTTT. This codes for CASSPGPISGNTIYF. The chain employs TRBV7-6 and TRBJ1-3; D may be TRBD1 (5 bases). The V and J ends lost 5 bases and 0 bases respectively, with 11 bases between them. The CDR3 totals 15 residues. Germline values: CDR1 SGHVS, CDR2 FNYEAQ.